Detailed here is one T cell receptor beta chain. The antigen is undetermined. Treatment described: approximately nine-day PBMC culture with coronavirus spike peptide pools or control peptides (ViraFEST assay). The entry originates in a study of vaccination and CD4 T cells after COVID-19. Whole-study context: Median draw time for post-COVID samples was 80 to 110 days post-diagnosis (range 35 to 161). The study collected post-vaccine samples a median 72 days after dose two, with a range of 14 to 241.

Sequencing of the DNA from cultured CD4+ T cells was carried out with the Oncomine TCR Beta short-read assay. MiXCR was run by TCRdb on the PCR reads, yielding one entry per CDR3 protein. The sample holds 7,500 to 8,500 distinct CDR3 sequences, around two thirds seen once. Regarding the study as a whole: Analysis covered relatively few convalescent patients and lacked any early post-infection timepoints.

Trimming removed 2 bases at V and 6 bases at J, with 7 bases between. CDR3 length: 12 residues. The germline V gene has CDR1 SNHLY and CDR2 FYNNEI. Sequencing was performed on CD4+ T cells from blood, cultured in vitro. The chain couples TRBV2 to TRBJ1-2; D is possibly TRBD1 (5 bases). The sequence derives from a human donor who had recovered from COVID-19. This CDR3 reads CASSEQGHGYTF. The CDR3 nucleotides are TGTGCCAGCAGTGAACAGGGACATGGCTACACCTTC. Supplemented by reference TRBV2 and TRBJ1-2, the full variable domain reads EPEVTQTPSHQVTQMGQEVILRCVPISNHLYFYWYRQILGQKVEFLVSFYNNEISEKSEIFDDQFSVERPDGSNFTLKIRSTKLEDSAMYFCASSEQGHGYTFGSGTRLTVV.